These 4 T cell receptor beta chains came from one sample sequenced in a study of blood T cell repertoires in COVID-19 (dated by TCRdb to about 2020). The receptor library was made with the immunoSEQ multiplex PCR assay. Entries here come from immuneACCESS through TCRdb and include only in-frame sequences with V and J called. Some clones fail to appear in such tables; in the studies checked, an unresolved V gene covers under half of the shortfall, and the cause of the remainder is unknown. The sample table records approximately 110,000 clones; about 85% of these occur just once. Roughly 1.4% of the sample belongs to the ten largest clones. Sequenced input: peripheral blood. Every receptor here comes from a man aged 35 to 55 with acute or convalescent COVID-19.

In this sample, this clone turned up a few times. V usage is TRBV7-8 and J usage is TRBJ1-1; D is ambiguous. Trimming shortened V by 4 bases and J by 4 bases, and 13 bases separated the two germline ends. This CDR3 has 14 residues. The germline gives CDR1 SGHVS, CDR2 FQNEAQ. CDR3 nucleotides: TGTGCCAGCAGCTCCCCCCGGGGTGCCACTGAAGCTTTCTTT. Amino acid sequence: CASSSPRGATEAFF.

The sample holds one count of this clone. This rearrangement joins TRBV5-1 to TRBJ2-5, with TRBD2 matching 10 bases. This CDR3 is 16 amino acids long. Germline V lookup: CDR1 SGHRS, CDR2 YFSETQ. Trimming at V came to 2 bases and at J to 4 bases, leaving 8 bases not matched to a gene. CDR3 sequence (DNA): TGCGCCAGCAGCTTTGGGACGCTAGCGGGGGTAGAGACCCAGTACTTC. This encodes CASSFGTLAGVETQYF.

This clone appeared a few times. V is TRBV2 and J is TRBJ2-3; TRBD2 is a possible D gene (6 bases). The CDR3 covers 15 residues. Germline V CDR1 and CDR2: SNHLY, FYNNEI. V lost 3 bases and J lost 3, with 13 bases in between. This chain's CDR3 is CASSDAGRETDTQYF. The CDR3, as DNA: TGTGCCAGCAGTGACGCCGGGAGAGAGACAGATACGCAGTATTTT.

The CDR3 spells CASSPRPATNEKLFF. CDR3 DNA sequence: TGTGCCAGCTCACCACGGCCCGCAACTAATGAAAAACTGTTTTTT. The rearrangement uses TRBV18 and TRBJ1-4; D not certain. Trimming stripped 1 base from V and 0 bases from J, with 6 bases between. Germline CDR1 and CDR2: KGHSH and LQKENI. The CDR3 is 15 residues long.